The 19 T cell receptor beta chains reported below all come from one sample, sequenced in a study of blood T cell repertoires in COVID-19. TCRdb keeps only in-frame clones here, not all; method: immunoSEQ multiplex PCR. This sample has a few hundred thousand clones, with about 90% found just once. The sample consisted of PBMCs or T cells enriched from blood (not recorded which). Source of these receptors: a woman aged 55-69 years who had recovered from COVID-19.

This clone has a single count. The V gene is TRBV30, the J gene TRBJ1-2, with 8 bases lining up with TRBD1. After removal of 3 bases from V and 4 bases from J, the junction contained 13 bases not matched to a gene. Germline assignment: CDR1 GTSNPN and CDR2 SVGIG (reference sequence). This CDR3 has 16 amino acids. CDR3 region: CAWRKPTGVPFYGYTF. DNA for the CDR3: TGTGCCTGGAGGAAGCCGACAGGGGTACCTTTCTATGGCTACACCTTC. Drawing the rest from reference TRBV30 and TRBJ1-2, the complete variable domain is SQTIHQWPATLVQPVGSPLSLECTVEGTSNPNLYWYRQAAGRGLQLLFYSVGIGQISSEVPQNLSASRPQDRQFILSSKKLLLSDSGFYLCAWRKPTGVPFYGYTFGSGTRLTVV.

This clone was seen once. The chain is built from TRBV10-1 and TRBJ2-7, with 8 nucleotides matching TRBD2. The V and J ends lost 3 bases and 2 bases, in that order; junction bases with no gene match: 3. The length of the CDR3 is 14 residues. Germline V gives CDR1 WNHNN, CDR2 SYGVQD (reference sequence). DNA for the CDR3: TGCGCCAGCAGTGACAAGCGGGGGCCCTACGAGCAGTACTTC. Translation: CASSDKRGPYEQYF.

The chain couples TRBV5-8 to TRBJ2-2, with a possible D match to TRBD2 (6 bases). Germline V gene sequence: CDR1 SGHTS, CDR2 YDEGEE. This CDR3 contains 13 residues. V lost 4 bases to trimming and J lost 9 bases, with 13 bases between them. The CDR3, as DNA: TGTGCCAGCAGCCCCGGCGGGGACCGGGAGCTGTTTTTT. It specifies CASSPGGDRELFF.

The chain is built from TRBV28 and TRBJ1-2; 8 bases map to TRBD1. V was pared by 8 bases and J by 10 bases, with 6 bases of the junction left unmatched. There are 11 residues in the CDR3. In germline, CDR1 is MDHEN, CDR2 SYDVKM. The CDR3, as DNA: TGTGCCAGCGGGGACAGGCCGCTCTACACCTTC. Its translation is CASGDRPLYTF.

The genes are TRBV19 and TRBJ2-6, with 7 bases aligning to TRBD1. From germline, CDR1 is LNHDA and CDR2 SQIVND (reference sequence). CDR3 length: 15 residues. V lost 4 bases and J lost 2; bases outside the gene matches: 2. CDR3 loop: CASSTGQTGANVLTF. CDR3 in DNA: TGTGCCAGTAGTACGGGACAGACTGGGGCCAACGTCCTGACTTTC.

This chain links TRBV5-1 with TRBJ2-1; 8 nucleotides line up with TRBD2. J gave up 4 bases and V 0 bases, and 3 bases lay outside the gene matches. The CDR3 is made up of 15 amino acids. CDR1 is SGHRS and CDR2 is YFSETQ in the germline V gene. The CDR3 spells CASSLGAGVYNEQFF. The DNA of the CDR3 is TGCGCCAGCAGCTTGGGAGCGGGGGTTTACAATGAGCAGTTCTTC. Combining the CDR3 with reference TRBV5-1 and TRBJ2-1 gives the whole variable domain KAGVTQTPRYLIKTRGQQVTLSCSPISGHRSVSWYQQTPGQGLQFLFEYFSETQRNKGNFPGRFSGRQFSNSRSEMNVSTLELGDSALYLCASSLGAGVYNEQFFGPGTRLTVL.

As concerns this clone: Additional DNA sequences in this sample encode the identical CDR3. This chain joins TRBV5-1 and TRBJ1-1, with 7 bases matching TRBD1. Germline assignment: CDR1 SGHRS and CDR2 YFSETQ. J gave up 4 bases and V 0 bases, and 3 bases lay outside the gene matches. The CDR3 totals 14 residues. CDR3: CASSLGQGVTEAFF. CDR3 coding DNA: TGCGCCAGCAGCTTGGGGCAGGGGGTCACTGAAGCTTTCTTT.

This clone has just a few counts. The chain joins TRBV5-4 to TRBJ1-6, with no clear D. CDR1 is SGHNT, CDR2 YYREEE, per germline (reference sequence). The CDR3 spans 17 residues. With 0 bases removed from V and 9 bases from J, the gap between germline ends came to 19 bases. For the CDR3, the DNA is TGTGCCAGCAGCTTGGATGGGCCCTTCGGGGTTAGTTCACCCCTCCACTTT. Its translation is CASSLDGPFGVSSPLHF.

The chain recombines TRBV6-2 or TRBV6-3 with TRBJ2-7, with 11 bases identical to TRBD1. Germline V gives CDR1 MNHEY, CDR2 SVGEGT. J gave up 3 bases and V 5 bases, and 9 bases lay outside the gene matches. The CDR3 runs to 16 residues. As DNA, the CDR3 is TGTGCCAGCAGTCCCGAACCCGGGACAGGGGGCTACGAGCAGTACTTC. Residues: CASSPEPGTGGYEQYF.

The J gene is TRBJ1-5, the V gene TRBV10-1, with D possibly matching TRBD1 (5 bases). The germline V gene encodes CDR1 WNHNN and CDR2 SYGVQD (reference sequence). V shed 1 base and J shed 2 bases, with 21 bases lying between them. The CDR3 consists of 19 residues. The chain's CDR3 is CASSELLGDYQEGNQPQHF. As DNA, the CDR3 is TGCGCCAGCAGTGAGTTATTGGGGGACTATCAGGAGGGCAATCAGCCCCAGCATTTT.

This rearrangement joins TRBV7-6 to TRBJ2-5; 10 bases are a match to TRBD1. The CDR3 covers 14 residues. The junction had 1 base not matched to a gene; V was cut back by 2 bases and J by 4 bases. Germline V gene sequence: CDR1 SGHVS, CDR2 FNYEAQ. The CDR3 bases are TGTGCCAGCAGCTTATGGACAGGGGGAGAGACCCAGTACTTC. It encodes CASSLWTGGETQYF.

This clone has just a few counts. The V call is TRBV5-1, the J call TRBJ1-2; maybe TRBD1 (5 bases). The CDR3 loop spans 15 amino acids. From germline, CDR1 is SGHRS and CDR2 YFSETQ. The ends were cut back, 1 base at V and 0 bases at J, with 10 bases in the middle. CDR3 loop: CASSLTGDSNYGYTF. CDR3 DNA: TGCGCCAGCAGCTTGACAGGCGACTCTAACTATGGCTACACCTTC.

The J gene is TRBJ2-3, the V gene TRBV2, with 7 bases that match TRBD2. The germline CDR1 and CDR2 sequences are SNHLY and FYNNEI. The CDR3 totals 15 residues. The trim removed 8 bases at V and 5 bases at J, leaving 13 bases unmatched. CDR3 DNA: TGTGCCAGCGATGATCCTAGCGGACCGATAGATACGCAGTATTTT. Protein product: CASDDPSGPIDTQYF. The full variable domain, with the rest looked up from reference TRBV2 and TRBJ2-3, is EPEVTQTPSHQVTQMGQEVILRCVPISNHLYFYWYRQILGQKVEFLVSFYNNEISEKSEIFDDQFSVERPDGSNFTLKIRSTKLEDSAMYFCASDDPSGPIDTQYFGPGTRLTVL.

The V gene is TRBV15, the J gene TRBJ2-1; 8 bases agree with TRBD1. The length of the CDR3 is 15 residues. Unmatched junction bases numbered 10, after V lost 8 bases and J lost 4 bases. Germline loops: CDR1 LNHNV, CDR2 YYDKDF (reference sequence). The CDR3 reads CATRRPGGAYNEQFF. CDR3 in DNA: TGTGCCACCCGGCGCCCAGGGGGCGCGTACAATGAGCAGTTCTTC.

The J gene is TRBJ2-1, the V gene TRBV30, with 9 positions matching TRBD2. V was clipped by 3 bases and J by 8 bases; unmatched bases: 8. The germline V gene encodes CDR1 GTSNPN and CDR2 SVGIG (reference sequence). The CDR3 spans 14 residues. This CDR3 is CAWSLGLAGHEQFF. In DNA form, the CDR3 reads TGTGCCTGGAGCCTGGGACTAGCAGGCCATGAGCAGTTCTTC.

In DNA, the CDR3 is TGTGCCAGCAGCGGACAGGGGGTTAATTCACCCCTCCACTTT. Translation gives CASSGQGVNSPLHF. The genes are TRBV7-9 and TRBJ1-6, with 10 nucleotides matching TRBD1. The J segment lost 6 bases and the V segment lost 5 bases, leaving 1 base of the junction unmatched. CDR3 size: 14 residues. Germline V gene sequence: CDR1 SEHNR, CDR2 FQNEAQ (reference sequence).

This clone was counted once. The CDR3 is CASSPRQGGKTQYF. CDR3 bases: TGTGCCAGCAGCCCCCGACAGGGGGGGAAGACCCAGTACTTC. This chain joins TRBV7-9 and TRBJ2-5, with 9 bases matching TRBD1. The germline gives CDR1 SEHNR, CDR2 FQNEAQ (reference sequence). The junction had 7 bases not matched to a gene; V was cut back by 5 bases and J by 6 bases. This CDR3 spans 14 amino acids. The full variable domain, rest sourced from reference TRBV7-9 and TRBJ2-5, is DTGVSQNPRHKITKRGQNVTFRCDPISEHNRLYWYRQTLGQGPEFLTYFQNEAQLEKSRLLSDRFSAERPKGSFSTLEIQRTEQGDSAMYLCASSPRQGGKTQYFGPGTRLLVL.

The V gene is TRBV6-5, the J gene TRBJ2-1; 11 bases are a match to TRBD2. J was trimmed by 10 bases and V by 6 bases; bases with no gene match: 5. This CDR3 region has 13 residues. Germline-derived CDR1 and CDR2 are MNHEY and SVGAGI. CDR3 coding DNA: TGTGCCAGCAGGACTAGCGGGGATCGCGAGCAGTTCTTC. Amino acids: CASRTSGDREQFF.

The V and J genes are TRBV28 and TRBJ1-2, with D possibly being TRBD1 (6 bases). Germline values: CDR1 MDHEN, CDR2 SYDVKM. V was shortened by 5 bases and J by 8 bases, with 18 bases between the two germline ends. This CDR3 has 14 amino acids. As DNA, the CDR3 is TGTGCCAGCAGTACGGCACAGGGCGGCGGAGGCTACACCTTC. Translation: CASSTAQGGGGYTF.